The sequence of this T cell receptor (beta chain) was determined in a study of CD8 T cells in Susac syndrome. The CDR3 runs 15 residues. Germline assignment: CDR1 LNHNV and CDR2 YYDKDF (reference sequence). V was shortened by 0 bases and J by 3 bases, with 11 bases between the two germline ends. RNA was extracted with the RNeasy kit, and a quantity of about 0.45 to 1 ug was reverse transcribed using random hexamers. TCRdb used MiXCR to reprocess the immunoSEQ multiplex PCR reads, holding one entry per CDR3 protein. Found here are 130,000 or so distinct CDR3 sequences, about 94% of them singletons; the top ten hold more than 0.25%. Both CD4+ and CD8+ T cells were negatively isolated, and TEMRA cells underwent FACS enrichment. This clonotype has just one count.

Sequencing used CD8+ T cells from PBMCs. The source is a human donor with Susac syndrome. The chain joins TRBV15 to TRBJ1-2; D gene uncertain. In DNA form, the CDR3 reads TGTGCCACCAGCAGAGATCGCGCCAAGGACTATGGCTACACCTTC. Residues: CATSRDRAKDYGYTF.